What follows are 25 T cell receptor beta chains derived from one specimen sequenced in a study of T cells in Graves' hyperthyroidism and ophthalmopathy (dated by TCRdb to between 2017 and 2020). The method was multiplex PCR. The instrument was an Illumina HiSeq 2000. TCR beta CDR3 regions were amplified from RNA transcripts. The TCR CDR3 was subjected to a first round of RT-PCR using the HTBI primer set and the Qiagen OneStep RT-PCR kit. The public reads were reanalyzed by TCRdb: fastp trimming at Q25, MiXCR alignment, in-frame beta chains only. Merged by CDR3 protein, the rows form single entries marked with the most common genes and DNA. In this sample the table shows some 270,000 distinct CDR3 sequences, more than 20% of which occur a single time. The biggest ten clones account for roughly 32% of the sample. Sequencing used blood. Every receptor here comes from a woman aged 40 to 55 with Graves' ophthalmopathy.

This clonotype was found many times. The chain recombines TRBV5-1 with TRBJ2-7; 9 nucleotides line up with TRBD2. CDR3 length: 16 amino acids. Trimming at V came to 0 bases and at J to 0 bases, leaving 4 bases not matched to a gene. Per germline, CDR1 SGHRS and CDR2 YFSETQ. The CDR3 coding sequence is TGCGCCAGCAGCTTGGTTCCTAGCGGGACCTCCTACGAGCAGTACTTC. This translates into CASSLVPSGTSYEQYF.

This clonotype was detected ten times or more. The chain uses TRBV12-3 or TRBV12-4 and TRBJ2-2; a possible D gene is TRBD2 (6 bases). With 4 bases removed from V and 7 bases from J, the gap between germline ends came to 13 bases. The CDR3 runs 14 residues. The CDR3 sequence is CASSSQGLYGELFF. As DNA, the CDR3 is TGTGCCAGCAGTTCCCAGGGACTGTACGGGGAGCTGTTTTTT.

This chain connects TRBV28 to TRBJ2-5, with a tentative D call TRBD1 (6 bases). The V and J ends lost 5 bases and 5 bases respectively, with 18 bases between them. The CDR3 loop spans 15 amino acids. Per germline, CDR1 MDHEN and CDR2 SYDVKM. The CDR3 DNA sequence: TGTGCCAGCAGTCCCGGTGCAGGACAGTACGAGACCCAGTACTTC. Protein product: CASSPGAGQYETQYF. The entire variable domain, with the rest obtained from reference TRBV28 and TRBJ2-5, is as follows: DVKVTQSSRYLVKRTGEKVFLECVQDMDHENMFWYRQDPGLGLRLIYFSYDVKMKEKGDIPEGYSVSREKKERFSLILESASTNQTSMYLCASSPGAGQYETQYFGPGTRLLVL.

This clonotype showed up many times. The chain joins TRBV12-5 to TRBJ2-7; no firm D call. Germline loops: CDR1 LGHNT, CDR2 FRNRAP. V was clipped by 6 bases and J by 2 bases, with 8 bases between them. CDR3 length: 12 amino acids. The CDR3 DNA reads TGTGCTAGTGGACAGTCTCCCTACGAGCAGTACTTC. It translates to CASGQSPYEQYF.

V and J are TRBV28 and TRBJ2-7, with D unclear. The J call may be incorrect, as the DNA end agrees better with TRBJ2-1. CDR1 is MDHEN and CDR2 is SYDVKM in the germline V gene. CDR3 size: 16 residues. CDR3 residues: CASSLWLVGSSYEQFF. CDR3 in DNA: TGTGCCAGCAGTTTATGGTTGGTCGGCAGCTCCTACGAGCAGTTCTTC.

This clonotype appeared many times. The chain has TRBV5-1 and TRBJ2-5; the D gene could be TRBD1 or TRBD2 (5 bases each). V was clipped by 7 bases and J by 1 base, with 11 bases between them. CDR3 size: 13 residues. Germline V gene sequence: CDR1 SGHRS, CDR2 YFSETQ. CDR3 residues: CASRGAFQETQYF. The CDR3 DNA follows: TGCGCCAGCCGAGGGGCGTTCCAAGAGACCCAGTACTTC.

This clonotype was seen a few times. The chain has TRBV28 and TRBJ1-2; no clear D. This CDR3 is 14 amino acids long. Germline V gene sequence: CDR1 MDHEN, CDR2 SYDVKM. V was shortened by 2 bases and J by 6 bases, with 13 bases between the two germline ends. CDR3 sequence (DNA): TGTGCCAGCAGTTTAAGGACTAGATCGGATGGCTACACCTTC. This encodes CASSLRTRSDGYTF.

V gene TRBV12-3 or TRBV12-4 combines with J gene TRBJ2-7, with 9 nucleotides matching TRBD2. Trimming cost V 4 bases and J 3 bases; bases outside gene matches: 7. The CDR3 is 15 amino acids. DNA for the CDR3: TGTGCCAGCAGTTACTCGGGCGGGAGGGACTACGAGCAGTACTTC. Residues: CASSYSGGRDYEQYF.

In its sample, this clonotype was seen many times. CDR3 residues: CASSLKDGAYEQYF. Written as DNA, the CDR3 is TGTGCCAGCAGTTTAAAGGACGGTGCCTACGAGCAGTACTTC. The rearrangement links TRBV12-3 or TRBV12-4 to TRBJ2-7; D is unresolved. V was cut by 2 bases and J by 2 bases, with 10 bases left in between. This CDR3 comprises 14 residues.

This clonotype was seen repeatedly, ten times or more. V gene TRBV19 combines with J gene TRBJ2-1; TRBD1 or TRBD2 may be the D gene (6 bases each). The CDR3 runs 14 residues. V lost 10 bases and J lost 2, with 15 bases in between. CDR1 LNHDA and CDR2 SQIVND come from the germline V gene (reference sequence). The CDR3 here is CATTTRGAYNEQFF. The CDR3 bases are TGTGCCACCACGACTAGGGGGGCCTACAATGAGCAGTTCTTC.

This clonotype was seen at least ten times. CDR3 in DNA: TGCGCCACCCGAACAGCGGGAGGTTCCTACGAGCAGTACTTC. Amino acid sequence: CATRTAGGSYEQYF. The rearrangement joins TRBV10-2 to TRBJ2-7, with 9 positions matching TRBD2. The CDR3 has 14 residues. The germline V gene encodes CDR1 WSHSY and CDR2 SAAADI. The J segment lost 1 base and the V segment lost 10 bases, leaving 8 bases of the junction unmatched.

This clonotype was counted many times. In DNA, the CDR3 is TGTGCCAGCAGTGTAGCGGGAGGGGGCGGGGAGCTGTTTTTT. It is translated as CASSVAGGGGELFF. V and J are TRBV6-1 and TRBJ2-2; 11 nucleotides align to TRBD2. V was clipped by 4 bases and J by 7 bases; unmatched bases: 2. The CDR3 is 14 amino acids. Germline V gene lookup returns CDR1 MNHNS and CDR2 SASEGT.

This clonotype was observed at least ten times. This rearrangement joins TRBV5-1 to TRBJ2-7, with 13 bases lining up with TRBD2. V was clipped by 4 bases and J by 2 bases; unmatched bases: 9. CDR1 is SGHRS and CDR2 is YFSETQ in the germline V gene. The CDR3 is 17 amino acids. The CDR3 bases are TGCGCCAGCAGCCCACGGACTAGCGGGAGTCGACCCTACGAGCAGTACTTC. Its translation is CASSPRTSGSRPYEQYF.

The chain is built from TRBV6-4 and TRBJ2-3; 11 bases are shared with TRBD2. V dropped 1 base and J dropped 4; count of bases not matched to a gene: 1. The CDR3 totals 15 residues. The germline V gene has CDR1 MRHNA and CDR2 SNTAGT. The CDR3 here is CASSDLAGGPDTQYF. The CDR3 DNA reads as TGTGCCAGCAGTGACTTAGCGGGAGGGCCAGATACGCAGTATTTT.

The CDR3 spells CASSTRGDGTGTLHQPQHF. CDR3 DNA: TGTGCCAGTAGCACCAGAGGGGACGGGACAGGAACCCTCCATCAGCCCCAGCATTTT. This rearrangement joins TRBV19 to TRBJ1-5; 8 bases agree with TRBD1. The CDR3 is 19 residues long. The germline V gene has CDR1 LNHDA and CDR2 SQIVND (reference sequence). V was clipped by 6 bases and J by 5 bases; unmatched bases: 21.

The table lists this clonotype with a few counts. This chain uses TRBV27 with TRBJ2-7; 12 bases agree with TRBD1. With V trimmed by 5 bases and J by 5 bases, 7 bases remained unmatched. Germline V gives CDR1 MNHEY, CDR2 SMNVEV (reference sequence). CDR3 size: 15 residues. The CDR3, as DNA: TGTGCCAGCAGTACTCCGGGACAGGGGGCCCACGAGCAGTACTTC. Its translation: CASSTPGQGAHEQYF.

In its sample, this clonotype was seen many times. This rearrangement joins TRBV28 to TRBJ1-3, with D tentatively TRBD1 (6 bases). In germline, CDR1 is MDHEN, CDR2 SYDVKM. The CDR3 totals 12 residues. V was pared by 8 bases and J by 2 bases, with 7 bases between. The CDR3 is CASRTAGNTIYF. Here the CDR3 DNA reads TGTGCCAGCCGGACAGCTGGAAACACCATATATTTT. Combining the CDR3 with reference TRBV28 and TRBJ1-3 gives the whole variable domain DVKVTQSSRYLVKRTGEKVFLECVQDMDHENMFWYRQDPGLGLRLIYFSYDVKMKEKGDIPEGYSVSREKKERFSLILESASTNQTSMYLCASRTAGNTIYFGEGSWLTVV.

The V and J genes are TRBV6-1 and TRBJ2-7; D tentatively fits TRBD1 or TRBD2 (5 bases each). The germline gives CDR1 MNHNS, CDR2 SASEGT. Trimming shortened V by 0 bases and J by 6 bases, and 21 bases separated the two germline ends. The length of the CDR3 is 17 residues. CDR3 nucleotides: TGTGCCAGCAGTGAAGCGGACGGAACAGGCCCCGGAGGCGAGCAGTACTTC. The encoded protein is CASSEADGTGPGGEQYF.

In its sample, this clonotype was seen many times. The genes are TRBV18 and TRBJ1-1; no clear D gene. From germline, CDR1 is KGHSH and CDR2 LQKENI. The V gene lost 2 bases and the J gene lost 0 bases, with 13 bases spanning the gap. The CDR3 runs 16 residues. As DNA, the CDR3 is TGTGCCAGCTCACCAGAGGGAGGGAGCCTGAACACTGAAGCTTTCTTT. Translated, it gives CASSPEGGSLNTEAFF. Full variable domain (rest looked up from reference TRBV18 and TRBJ1-1): NAGVMQNPRHLVRRRGQEARLRCSPMKGHSHVYWYRQLPEEGLKFMVYLQKENIIDESGMPKERFSAEFPKEGPSILRIQQVVRGDSAAYFCASSPEGGSLNTEAFFGQGTRLTVV.

This clonotype was seen ten or more times. V usage is TRBV7-9 and J usage is TRBJ2-7; TRBD1 agrees at 10 bases. CDR3 size: 15 residues. Germline V gene lookup returns CDR1 SEHNR and CDR2 FQNEAQ (reference sequence). After removal of 5 bases from V and 0 bases from J, the junction contained 4 bases not matched to a gene. The CDR3 is CASSTDRGSSYEQYF. The CDR3 DNA sequence: TGTGCCAGCAGCACGGACAGGGGGAGCTCCTACGAGCAGTACTTC. The complete variable domain, with remaining parts taken from reference TRBV7-9 and TRBJ2-7, reads DTGVSQNPRHKITKRGQNVTFRCDPISEHNRLYWYRQTLGQGPEFLTYFQNEAQLEKSRLLSDRFSAERPKGSFSTLEIQRTEQGDSAMYLCASSTDRGSSYEQYFGPGTRLTVT.

This clonotype turned up a few times. Its ends do not fully match the called genes, so a read error is possible. This rearrangement joins TRBV6-5 to TRBJ2-7, with 8 positions matching TRBD2. This CDR3 has 15 amino acids. Germline CDR1 MNHEY, CDR2 SVGAGI. This chain's CDR3 is CASSYSRTSSHEQYF. The DNA of the CDR3 is TGTGCCAGCAGTTACTCTCGGACTAGCTCCCACGAGCAGTACTTC.

This clonotype has a handful of counts. The rearrangement links TRBV4-2 to TRBJ2-1; 11 bases are a match to TRBD2. CDR1 and CDR2 (germline): LGHNA, YNFKEQ. With V trimmed by 4 bases and J by 9 bases, 20 bases remained unmatched. The CDR3 is made up of 19 amino acids. CDR3 in amino acids: CASSPPGQLAGGLEGEQFF. In DNA, the CDR3 is TGTGCCAGCAGCCCCCCCGGACAATTAGCGGGAGGGCTCGAGGGTGAGCAGTTCTTC.

The sample holds many counts of this clonotype. The chain has TRBV6-1 and TRBJ2-5; D unresolved. The CDR3 is 15 residues long. CDR1 MNHNS and CDR2 SASEGT come from the germline V gene. V lost 6 bases to trimming and J lost 2 bases, with 16 bases between them. CDR3 region: CASRALTTRQETQYF. The CDR3 coding sequence is TGTGCCAGCAGAGCACTTACGACCAGACAAGAGACCCAGTACTTC.

Concerning this clonotype itself: Since a much larger clone is just one base distant, this may be a read error. It is likely a read error, because the conserved phenylalanine at the end of the CDR3 is missing. No DNA is shown, since the ends of the CDR3 on it are uncertain; the CDR3 is the one TCRdb lists. The chain carries TRBV10-3 and TRBJ2-7; the table's D call TRBD1 went unverified against the DNA. Germline CDR1 and CDR2: ENHRY and SYGVKD. The CDR3 is made up of 11 amino acids, end residues included. The CDR3 is CAVSTGQGAII.

This clonotype was seen many times. A read error may account for a junction end that differs from germline. V is TRBV6-1 and J is TRBJ2-7; a weak D match, TRBD2 (5 bases). Germline CDR1 reads MNHNS; CDR2 reads SASEGT. This CDR3 comprises 13 residues. The CDR3, as DNA: TGTGCCAGCACCGAACTAGGCCTCTACGGGCAGTACTTC. Translation gives CASTELGLYGQYF.